This T cell receptor beta chain comes out of a study of CD8+CD57+ T cells in acquired aplastic anemia. Study overall: DNA from sorted CD4+ and CD8+ cells averaged roughly 3.2 ug. Healthy donor CD4+ samples were sequenced to a depth that averaged roughly 10 million reads.

The use of genomic DNA as template underpinned the TCR beta VDJ and CDR3 profiling. TCRdb reanalysed the reads using MiXCR and keeps one entry per CDR3 protein. The sample comprises about 110,000 distinct CDR3 sequences, roughly 50% of which are singletons, and around 32% rests with the top ten. This CDR3 has 16 residues. CDR1 is LGHNA, CDR2 YSLEER, per germline. Turning to this clonotype: Its target is not known. At one of its ends the junction is not consistent with the germline gene, which may arise from a read error.

Whole-study results and caveats: Researchers reported that CD8+ Simpson's diversity was not significantly different in patients versus controls. Shared by patients and controls, almost 30 CD8+ CDR3s were abundant in patients.

The sequencing input was sorted CD4+, CD8+, or CD8+CD57+ T cells (not recorded which) from PBMCs. The receptor was derived from a human donor in good health, serving as a control. This rearrangement joins TRBV4-3 to TRBJ1-2; tentative D call: TRBD1 (5 bases). CDR3 DNA: TGCGCCAGCAGCCAAGATGGTCCCCCAACGGGGGATGGCTGCACCTTC. It codes for CASSQDGPPTGDGCTF.